This T cell receptor (beta chain) comes out of a study of cytomegalovirus exposure and HLA in healthy donors. The PCR had 60 Vbeta and 13 Jbeta primers. Here immunoSEQ multiplex PCR was the method, and the copy in TCRdb shows in-frame clones only, minus some. The sample holds some 110,000 clones, around 74% seen once. Germline lookup yields CDR1 LNHDA and CDR2 SQIVND (reference sequence). The ends lost 9 bases at V and 5 bases at J; junction bases unmatched: 2. This CDR3 comprises 13 residues. The sequenced sample was PBMCs. The chain has TRBV19 and TRBJ1-6; 9 nucleotides match TRBD1. This sequence originates from a man aged 25 to 40 in good health and CMV-seropositive. CDR3 DNA: TGTGCCAGCGGGACAGGGAATAATTCACCCCTCCACTTT. It codes for CASGTGNNSPLHF.